Shown below are 6 T cell receptor beta chains from a single sample sequenced in a study of blood T cell repertoires in COVID-19. Sequenced by immunoSEQ multiplex PCR; TCRdb stores in-frame clones only, minus some. The sample lists about 400,000 clones; approximately 90% were seen once. The sequenced sample was PBMCs or T cells enriched from blood (not recorded which). The receptors were sampled from a woman aged 18-29 years with acute COVID-19.

The chain uses TRBV2 and TRBJ2-1; TRBD1 might be the D (6 bases). Per the germline V gene, CDR1 is SNHLY and CDR2 is FYNNEI. Trimming shortened V by 7 bases and J by 3 bases, and 10 bases separated the two germline ends. This CDR3 region has 13 residues. The CDR3 loop is CASNSGVYNEQFF. Here the CDR3 DNA reads TGTGCCAGCAACTCAGGGGTCTACAATGAGCAGTTCTTC.

For this clone: Other DNA sequences of this sample code for an identical CDR3. This chain joins TRBV11-2 and TRBJ2-5, with D tentatively TRBD1 (5 bases). Between the trimmed V and J ends, which lost 2 bases and 4 bases, there was a span of 5 bases. The CDR3 length is 12 residues. Germline CDR1 SGHAT, CDR2 FQNNGV. This chain's CDR3 is CASSLQGETQYF. The CDR3 nucleotides are TGTGCCAGCAGCTTACAGGGAGAGACCCAGTACTTC.

The chain recombines TRBV28 with TRBJ1-3; D gene ambiguous. The CDR3 covers 15 residues. Germline V gene data show CDR1 as MDHEN and CDR2 as SYDVKM. Trimming cost V 1 base and J 0 bases, with 7 bases left between them. For the CDR3, the DNA is TGTGCCAGCAGTTTATTCACGGGCTCTGGAAACACCATATATTTT. Translated, it gives CASSLFTGSGNTIYF.

The chain links TRBV7-9 to TRBJ1-2, with D uncertain. CDR1 is SEHNR and CDR2 is FQNEAQ in the germline V gene (reference sequence). This CDR3 is 13 amino acids long. V was shortened by 5 bases and J by 4 bases, with 11 bases between the two germline ends. CDR3 loop: CASSRRGLYGYTF. In DNA form, the CDR3 reads TGTGCCAGCAGCCGCCGAGGTCTCTATGGCTACACCTTC.

V gene TRBV5-5 combines with J gene TRBJ2-1, with TRBD2 as a possible D gene (6 bases). This CDR3 spans 17 amino acids. Germline V gene lookup returns CDR1 SGHKS and CDR2 YYEKEE (reference sequence). The ends were cut back, 4 bases at V and 0 bases at J, with 17 bases in the middle. CDR3 DNA sequence: TGTGCCAGCAGCCCAGACTGGCCGGAGGGCTCCTACAATGAGCAGTTCTTC. Protein sequence: CASSPDWPEGSYNEQFF.

The chain is built from TRBV11-2 and TRBJ2-7, with a tentative D call TRBD1 (6 bases). CDR1 and CDR2 from the germline V gene are SGHAT and FQNNGV. Trimming took 3 bases from V and 7 from J, leaving 16 bases between them. CDR3 length equals 14 residues. The CDR3 spells CASSFKTPGTEQYF. For the CDR3, the DNA is TGTGCCAGCAGCTTCAAAACGCCTGGGACAGAGCAGTACTTC. Drawing the rest from reference TRBV11-2 and TRBJ2-7, the complete variable domain is EAGVAQSPRYKIIEKRQSVAFWCNPISGHATLYWYQQILGQGPKLLIQFQNNGVVDDSQLPKDRFSAERLKGVDSTLKIQPAKLEDSAVYLCASSFKTPGTEQYFGPGTRLTVT.